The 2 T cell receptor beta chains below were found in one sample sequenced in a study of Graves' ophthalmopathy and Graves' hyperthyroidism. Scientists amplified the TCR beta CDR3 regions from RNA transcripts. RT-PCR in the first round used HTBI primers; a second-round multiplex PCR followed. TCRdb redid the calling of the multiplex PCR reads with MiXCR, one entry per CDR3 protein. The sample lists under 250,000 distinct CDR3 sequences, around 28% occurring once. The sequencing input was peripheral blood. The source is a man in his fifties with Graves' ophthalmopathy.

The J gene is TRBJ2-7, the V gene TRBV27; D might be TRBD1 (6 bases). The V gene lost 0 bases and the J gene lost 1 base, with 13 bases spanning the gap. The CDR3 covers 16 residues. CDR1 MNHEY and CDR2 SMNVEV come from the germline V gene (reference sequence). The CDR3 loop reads CASSLSTGLISYEQYF. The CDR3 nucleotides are TGTGCCAGCAGTTTATCGACAGGTTTAATTTCCTACGAGCAGTACTTC.

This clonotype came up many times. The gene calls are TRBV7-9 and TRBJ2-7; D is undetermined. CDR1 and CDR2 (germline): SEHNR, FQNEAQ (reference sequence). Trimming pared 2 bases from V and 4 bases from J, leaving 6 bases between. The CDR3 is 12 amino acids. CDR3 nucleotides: TGTGCCAGCAGCTTAAACGCGTACGAGCAGTACTTC. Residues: CASSLNAYEQYF. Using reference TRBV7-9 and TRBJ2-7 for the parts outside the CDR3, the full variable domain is DTGVSQNPRHKITKRGQNVTFRCDPISEHNRLYWYRQTLGQGPEFLTYFQNEAQLEKSRLLSDRFSAERPKGSFSTLEIQRTEQGDSAMYLCASSLNAYEQYFGPGTRLTVT.